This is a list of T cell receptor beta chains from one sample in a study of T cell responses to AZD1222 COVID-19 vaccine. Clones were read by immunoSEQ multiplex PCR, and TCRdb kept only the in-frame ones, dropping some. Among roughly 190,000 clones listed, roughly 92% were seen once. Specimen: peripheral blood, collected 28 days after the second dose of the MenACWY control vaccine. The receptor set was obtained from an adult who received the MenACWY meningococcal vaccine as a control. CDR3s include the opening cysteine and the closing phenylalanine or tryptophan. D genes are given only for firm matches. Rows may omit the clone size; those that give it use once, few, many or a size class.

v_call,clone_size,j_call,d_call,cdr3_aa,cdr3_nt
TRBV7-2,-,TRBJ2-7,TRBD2,CASSPRTSGIYEQYF,TGTGCCAGCAGCCCCAGGACGAGCGGGATCTACGAGCAGTACTTC
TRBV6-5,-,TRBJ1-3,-,CASSGGSTIYF,TGTGCCAGCAGCGGGGGGAGCACCATATATTTT
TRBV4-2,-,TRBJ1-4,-,CASSQGKGPNEKLFF,TGTGCCAGCAGCCAAGGGAAGGGCCCTAATGAAAAACTGTTTTTT
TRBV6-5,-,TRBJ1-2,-,CASRLTGQTNYGYTF,TGTGCCAGCAGACTGACGGGACAAACTAACTATGGCTACACCTTC
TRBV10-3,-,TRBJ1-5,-,CAISERGAHNQPQHF,TGTGCCATCAGTGAACGGGGGGCCCACAATCAGCCCCAGCATTTT
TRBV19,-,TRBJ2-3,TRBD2,CASSRGTSGKYTDTQYF,TGTGCCAGTAGCCGGGGAACTAGCGGGAAATACACAGATACGCAGTATTTT
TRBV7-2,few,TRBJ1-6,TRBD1,CASSPRTGGLHNSPLHF,TGTGCCAGCAGCCCAAGGACAGGGGGCCTTCATAATTCACCCCTCCACTTT
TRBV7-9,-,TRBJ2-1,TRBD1,CASSDRGNTYNEQFF,TGTGCCAGCAGCGACAGGGGGAACACCTACAATGAGCAGTTCTTC
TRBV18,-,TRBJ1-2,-,CASSPEAASPYGYTF,TGTGCCAGCTCACCAGAGGCGGCCAGTCCCTATGGCTACACCTTC
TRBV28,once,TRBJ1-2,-,CASTPDSLVDYTF,TGTGCCAGCACCCCGGACAGTTTGGTGGACTACACCTTC
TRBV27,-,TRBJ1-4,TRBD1,CASSRGGWAEKLFF,TGTGCCAGCTCCAGGGGGGGATGGGCCGAAAAACTGTTTTTT
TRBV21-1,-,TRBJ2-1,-,CASSNRRAGRGFF,TGTGCCAGCAGCAACCGCCGAGCGGGACGGGGGTTCTTC
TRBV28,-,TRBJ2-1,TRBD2,CASTRGGEQFF,TGTGCCAGCACCCGCGGGGGTGAGCAGTTCTTC
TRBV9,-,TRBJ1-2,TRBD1,CASSVDPWQGASGYTF,TGTGCCAGCAGCGTAGATCCCTGGCAGGGGGCTAGTGGCTACACCTTC
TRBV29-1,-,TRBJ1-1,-,CSVEDQVLNTEAFF,TGCAGCGTTGAGGATCAGGTTTTAAACACTGAAGCTTTCTTT
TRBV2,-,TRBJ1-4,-,CAGQGVPNEKLFF,TGTGCCGGGCAGGGAGTGCCTAATGAAAAACTGTTTTTT
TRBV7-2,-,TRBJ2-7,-,CASSLGPLYEQYF,TGTGCCAGCAGCTTAGGGCCACTATACGAGCAGTACTTC